This TCR beta chain was sequenced during a study of cytomegalovirus exposure and HLA in healthy donors. The CDR3 consists of 14 residues. V lost 0 bases and J lost 7, with 12 bases in between. Germline CDR1 is PRHDT and CDR2 is FYEKMQ (reference sequence). Study-level points and caveats: Several of the most significant clusters appeared linked to common viral pathogens, based on a later analysis. High sensitivity and specificity were reportedly achieved when the classifier diagnosed cytomegalovirus status.

PCR employed 60 Vbeta and 13 Jbeta primers. Sequencing was performed with immunoSEQ multiplex PCR; in TCRdb, only in-frame clones are kept and a portion is missing. This sample has roughly 140,000 clones; roughly 9.4% occur once, and the top ten carry approximately 1.8%. This clone showed up just a few times. Its antigen is unidentified. The receptor's source is a male donor in good health and CMV-seronegative. The material sequenced was PBMCs. V is TRBV13 and J is TRBJ1-1; D gene ambiguous. For the CDR3, the DNA is TGTGCCAGCAGCTTAGGACAGTTTTCGCTTGAAGCTTTCTTT. Translated, it gives CASSLGQFSLEAFF.